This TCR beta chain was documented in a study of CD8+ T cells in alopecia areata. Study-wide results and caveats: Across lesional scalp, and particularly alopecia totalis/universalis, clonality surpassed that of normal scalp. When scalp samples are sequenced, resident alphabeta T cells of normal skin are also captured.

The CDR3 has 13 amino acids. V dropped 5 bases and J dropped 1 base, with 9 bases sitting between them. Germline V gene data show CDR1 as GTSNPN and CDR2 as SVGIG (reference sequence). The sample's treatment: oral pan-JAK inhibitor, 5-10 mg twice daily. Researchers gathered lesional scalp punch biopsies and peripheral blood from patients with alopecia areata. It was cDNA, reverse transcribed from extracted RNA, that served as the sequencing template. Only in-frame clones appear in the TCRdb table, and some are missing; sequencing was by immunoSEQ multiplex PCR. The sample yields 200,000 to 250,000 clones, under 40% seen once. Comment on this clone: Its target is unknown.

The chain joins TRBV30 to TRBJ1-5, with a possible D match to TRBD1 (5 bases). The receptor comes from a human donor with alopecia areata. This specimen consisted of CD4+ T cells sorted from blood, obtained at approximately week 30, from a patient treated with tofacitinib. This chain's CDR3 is CAWAAGSNQPQHF. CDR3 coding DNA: TGTGCCTGGGCCGCAGGGAGCAATCAGCCCCAGCATTTT.